This T cell receptor beta chain was sequenced for a study of blood T cell repertoires in COVID-19. The wider study: Sample material is recorded as cDNA or gDNA derived from T cells, B-cell-depleted T cells, or PBMCs.

Original analysis: Estimation of nucleated cell counts relied on the amplification of reference gene primers. TCRdb's copy holds only in-frame clones and misses some; the assay was immunoSEQ multiplex PCR. V and J calls and clone size are those listed in that table; D and trimming were worked out from the DNA. The data contain about 220,000 clones, roughly 80% of them seen just once; the ten biggest clones take up approximately 1.3%. Cohort allocation depended upon clinical history that participants reported. The sample was PBMCs or T cells enriched from blood (not recorded which). The receptor comes from a woman aged 40 to 55 with acute COVID-19.

CDR3 amino acids: CASSLRPGSPTDTQYF. The CDR3 bases are TGTGCCAGCAGTTTAAGACCCGGGTCCCCTACAGATACGCAGTATTTT. The V and J genes are TRBV27 and TRBJ2-3; D not certain. CDR3 length: 16 amino acids. The germline V gene has CDR1 MNHEY and CDR2 SMNVEV (reference sequence). Trimming took 2 bases from V and 3 from J, leaving 15 bases between them.